The 2 T cell receptor beta chains below come from one sample, sequenced in a study of blood T cell repertoires in COVID-19. Profiled with immunoSEQ multiplex PCR; TCRdb holds only in-frame clones, not every one. The sample gives about 260,000 clones, roughly 88% of which show up once; 10% to 13% is in the top ten. The sample consisted of peripheral blood. These receptors all come from a woman aged 70-85 years with COVID-19, enrolled during active disease.

This clone turned up a few times. V usage is TRBV5-1 and J usage is TRBJ1-1; maybe TRBD1 (6 bases). Per germline, CDR1 SGHRS and CDR2 YFSETQ. This CDR3 region has 14 residues. The V and J ends lost 1 base and 6 bases respectively, with 13 bases between them. CDR3 coding DNA: TGCGCCAGCAGCTTGACAGGGTCGGTTCCTGAAGCTTTCTTT. It is translated as CASSLTGSVPEAFF.

V usage is TRBV11-2 and J usage is TRBJ2-4, with TRBD2 matching 8 bases. V was pared by 1 base and J by 8 bases, with 10 bases of the junction left unmatched. Germline V gene lookup returns CDR1 SGHAT and CDR2 FQNNGV. The CDR3 length is 16 residues. CDR3 protein: CASSLVSTGGGYIQYF. The DNA for the CDR3 is TGTGCCAGCAGCTTAGTATCAACGGGAGGGGGGTACATTCAGTACTTC.